This T cell receptor (beta chain) emerged from a study of response to subunit inactivated influenza vaccine. Overall study findings and caveats: It was suggested by the authors that few new T cells are recruited by each seasonal influenza vaccination.

Via MiXCR, TCRdb re-called the RT-PCR reads, giving one row per CDR3 protein. Among 250,000 to 350,000 distinct CDR3 sequences, roughly 22% were seen once, and the ten largest hold about 9.4%. This clonotype showed up many times. Its specificity is unknown. This CDR3 has 15 amino acids. V was pared by 3 bases and J by 2 bases, with 10 bases between. The germline CDR1 and CDR2 sequences are KGHDR and SFDVKD. The receptor comes from a man aged 50 to 69 who received an inactivated influenza vaccine. The material sequenced was PBMCs from blood, taken about 20 months after vaccination. This chain links TRBV24-1 with TRBJ1-5, with no clear D. CDR3 in amino acids: CATSDAGAGNQPQHF. CDR3 DNA: TGTGCCACCAGTGATGCCGGCGCCGGCAATCAGCCCCAGCATTTT.